The 29 T cell receptor beta chains listed next were all sequenced from one sample in a study of OX40 agonist ivuxolimab in advanced cancers. Profiling relied on immunoSEQ multiplex PCR, and the TCRdb table lists in-frame clones only, not all of them. The profile covers more than 65,000 clones, with around 84% appearing a single time and less than 2.5% taken by the ten largest. The material was CD4+ or CD8+ T cells sorted from blood, obtained in a trial of the OX40 agonist ivuxolimab. Every receptor here comes from an adult with an advanced solid tumor such as melanoma, head and neck, liver or kidney cancer.

The CDR3 coding sequence is TGTGCCAGCAGCTTAATCAAGGTTTGGATAAATGAGCAGTTCTTC. The encoded protein is CASSLIKVWINEQFF. The chain uses TRBV7-2 and TRBJ2-1; D not certain. V gave up 2 bases and J gave up 7 bases, with 15 bases separating them. The CDR3 sequence is 15 residues long. Germline loops: CDR1 SGHTA, CDR2 FQGNSA.

The J gene is TRBJ2-3, the V gene TRBV2; D gene uncertain. V was trimmed by 5 bases and J by 2 bases, leaving 8 bases between them. Germline V lookup: CDR1 SNHLY, CDR2 FYNNEI. CDR3 size: 13 residues. The DNA of the CDR3 is TGTGCCAGCAGTACAACTTACACAGATACGCAGTATTTT. Residues: CASSTTYTDTQYF.

This clone was found a few times. The V and J genes are TRBV19 and TRBJ2-7; D is possibly TRBD2 (8 bases). Trimming shortened V by 7 bases and J by 4 bases, and 20 bases separated the two germline ends. The CDR3 contains 15 residues. Germline loops: CDR1 LNHDA, CDR2 SQIVND (reference sequence). CDR3 in amino acids: CASTPREGAGYEQYF. In nucleotides, the CDR3 is TGTGCCAGTACCCCTCGGGAGGGGGCTGGGTACGAGCAGTACTTC.

In DNA form, the CDR3 reads TGTGCCAGCAGTTCGAGGAAAAATGAGCAGTTCTTC. As protein: CASSSRKNEQFF. The chain is built from TRBV6-5 and TRBJ2-1; D call uncertain. Germline CDR1 reads MNHEY; CDR2 reads SVGAGI. The V end lost 4 bases, the J end lost 7 bases, and 8 bases lay between the germline ends. This CDR3 contains 12 residues.

This chain uses TRBV14 with TRBJ1-6, with D tentatively TRBD1 (5 bases). The germline V gene encodes CDR1 SGHDN and CDR2 FVKESK. V was shortened by 4 bases and J by 8 bases, with 15 bases between the two germline ends. This CDR3 has 15 residues. CDR3 in DNA: TGTGCCAGCAGCCTCTGGGGCTTAAGAGATTCACCCCTCCACTTT. The encoded protein is CASSLWGLRDSPLHF. Full variable domain (rest looked up from reference TRBV14 and TRBJ1-6): EAGVTQFPSHSVIEKGQTVTLRCDPISGHDNLYWYRRVMGKEIKFLLHFVKESKQDESGMPNNRFLAERTGGTYSTLKVQPAELEDSGVYFCASSLWGLRDSPLHFGNGTRLTVT.

This clone has a single count. V usage is TRBV30 and J usage is TRBJ1-5, with no clear D. The V gene's germline CDR1 is GTSNPN and CDR2 SVGIG (reference sequence). The V end was cut by 2 bases, the J end by 4 bases, with 9 bases between. The CDR3 runs to 13 residues. CDR3 protein: CAWSLRENQPQHF. In nucleotides, the CDR3 is TGTGCCTGGAGTCTCAGAGAAAATCAGCCCCAGCATTTT.

V is TRBV6-5 and J is TRBJ1-5, with TRBD1 matching over 9 bases. The CDR3 extends over 15 amino acids. Trimming at V came to 6 bases and at J to 1 base, leaving 4 bases not matched to a gene. The V gene's germline CDR1 is MNHEY and CDR2 SVGAGI. CDR3 DNA: TGTGCCAGCAGGGGGGGACAGGGCAGCAATCAGCCCCAGCATTTT. Translating it yields CASRGGQGSNQPQHF.

The chain has TRBV11-3 and TRBJ2-3; D is ambiguous. This CDR3 contains 16 residues. V dropped 1 base and J dropped 0 bases, with 11 bases sitting between them. The V gene's germline CDR1 is SGHNT and CDR2 YENEEA. The CDR3 sequence is CASSLGWVRSTDTQYF. CDR3 nucleotides: TGTGCCAGCAGCTTAGGCTGGGTACGAAGCACAGATACGCAGTATTTT. Full variable domain (missing parts from reference TRBV11-3 and TRBJ2-3): EAGVVQSPRYKIIEKKQPVAFWCNPISGHNTLYWYLQNLGQGPELLIRYENEEAVDDSQLPKDRFSAERLKGVDSTLKIQPAELGDSAVYLCASSLGWVRSTDTQYFGPGTRLTVL.

The genes are TRBV30 and TRBJ1-3, with TRBD1 as a possible D gene (6 bases). The CDR3 sequence is 14 residues long. Trimming removed 3 bases from V and 4 bases from J, with 13 bases in between. The germline V gene has CDR1 GTSNPN and CDR2 SVGIG (reference sequence). The CDR3, as DNA: TGTGCCTGGAGAGCTCGGGACAAAGGAAACACCATATATTTT. Its protein product is CAWRARDKGNTIYF.

V and J are TRBV21-1 and TRBJ1-1; the DNA was not used to check the table's D call, TRBD1. TRBV21-1 is a documented pseudogene. This CDR3 has 15 residues. DNA of the CDR3: TGTGCCAGCAGCAAAGCGGGGGCTGATCGGACTGAAGCTTTCTTT. Translated, it gives CASSKAGADRTEAFF.

This clone was recorded once. The V gene is TRBV7-3, the J gene TRBJ2-5; weak D call: TRBD1 (5 bases). Trimming shortened V by 5 bases and J by 5 bases, and 21 bases separated the two germline ends. Germline V lookup: CDR1 SGHTA, CDR2 FQGTGA. The CDR3 is made up of 16 amino acids. The CDR3 DNA is TGTGCCAGCAGCCCGCCCGCAGGGCGGTCGAACGAGACCCAGTACTTC. Its protein is CASSPPAGRSNETQYF. The full variable domain, with the rest looked up from reference TRBV7-3 and TRBJ2-5, is GAGVSQTPSNKVTEKGKYVELRCDPISGHTALYWYRQSLGQGPEFLIYFQGTGAADDSGLPNDRFFAVRPEGSVSTLKIQRTERGDSAVYLCASSPPAGRSNETQYFGPGTRLLVL.

J is TRBJ2-5 and V is TRBV4-2; D possibly corresponds to TRBD1 (5 bases). CDR1 LGHNA and CDR2 YNFKEQ come from the germline V gene. This CDR3 is built from 13 residues. V lost 0 bases and J 5 bases, leaving 7 bases between the germline ends. This chain's CDR3 is CASSQDPGETQYF. CDR3 bases: TGTGCCAGCAGCCAAGATCCAGGGGAGACCCAGTACTTC.

This clone was observed a handful of times. The rearrangement joins TRBV2 to TRBJ1-1, with TRBD1 as a possible D gene (6 bases). Germline V gene lookup returns CDR1 SNHLY and CDR2 FYNNEI. The CDR3 has 14 residues. The V end lost 6 bases, the J end lost 0 bases, and 11 bases lay between the germline ends. The CDR3, as DNA: TGTGCCAGCAGATACAGGGACTTGAACACTGAAGCTTTCTTT. As protein: CASRYRDLNTEAFF.

The chain combines TRBV7-2 with TRBJ1-5, with 8 positions matching TRBD1. The CDR3 consists of 16 residues. With 4 bases clipped from V and 4 bases from J, the junction kept 9 bases outside the gene matches. Germline CDR1 is SGHTA and CDR2 is FQGNSA. The CDR3 here is CASSSQGARVNQPQHF. CDR3 sequence (DNA): TGTGCCAGCAGCTCGCAGGGGGCGCGGGTAAATCAGCCCCAGCATTTT.

V usage is TRBV11-3 and J usage is TRBJ1-4; D is undetermined. This CDR3 region has 17 residues. From germline, CDR1 is SGHNT and CDR2 YENEEA. V was clipped by 2 bases and J by 8 bases, with 21 bases between them. The CDR3 DNA sequence: TGTGCCAGCAGCTTAAGCCAAACCACGCGTCGTACCGAAAAACTGTTTTTT. Its protein product is CASSLSQTTRRTEKLFF.

V usage is TRBV6-6 and J usage is TRBJ1-2, with no clear D. The CDR3 extends over 15 amino acids. The V gene lost 4 bases and the J gene lost 2 bases, with 14 bases spanning the gap. Germline V gene lookup returns CDR1 MNHNY and CDR2 SVGAGI (reference sequence). CDR3 sequence: CASSSARARNYGYTF. CDR3 bases: TGTGCCAGCAGTTCCGCGCGGGCGAGGAACTATGGCTACACCTTC.

This chain connects TRBV7-3 to TRBJ2-3; perhaps TRBD1 as D (6 bases). The V end was cut by 1 base, the J end by 6 bases, with 11 bases between. This CDR3 is 14 amino acids long. CDR1 is SGHTA, CDR2 FQGTGA, per germline. The CDR3: CASSLNTGQDTQYF. The DNA of the CDR3 is TGTGCCAGCAGCTTAAATACAGGGCAGGATACGCAGTATTTT.

The chain carries TRBV11-3 and TRBJ2-7; weak D call: TRBD1 (5 bases). There are 12 residues in the CDR3. The germline V gene has CDR1 SGHNT and CDR2 YENEEA. Trimming cost V 5 bases and J 4 bases, with 9 bases left between them. The CDR3 sequence is CASSDRGYEQYF. CDR3 nucleotide sequence: TGTGCCAGCAGCGACAGAGGTTACGAGCAGTACTTC.

The chain links TRBV18 to TRBJ2-5; no firm D call. The CDR3 runs to 13 residues. Germline assignment: CDR1 KGHSH and CDR2 LQKENI. V was clipped by 3 bases and J by 1 base, with 6 bases between them. The CDR3 spells CASSPAAQETQYF. As DNA, the CDR3 is TGTGCCAGCTCACCGGCTGCCCAAGAGACCCAGTACTTC. The full variable domain, with the rest looked up from reference TRBV18 and TRBJ2-5, is NAGVMQNPRHLVRRRGQEARLRCSPMKGHSHVYWYRQLPEEGLKFMVYLQKENIIDESGMPKERFSAEFPKEGPSILRIQQVVRGDSAAYFCASSPAAQETQYFGPGTRLLVL.

The chain employs TRBV21-1 and TRBJ1-5. TRBV21-1 is termed a pseudogene. The CDR3 sequence is 16 residues long. The CDR3 reads CASSKVYGLGNQPQHF. The CDR3 DNA sequence: TGTGCCAGCAGCAAAGTATACGGTCTCGGGAATCAGCCCCAGCATTTT.

The J gene is TRBJ2-6, the V gene TRBV7-2; TRBD2 matches 7 bases. Germline V gene data show CDR1 as SGHTA and CDR2 as FQGNSA. The trim removed 1 base at V and 4 bases at J, leaving 4 bases unmatched. CDR3 length: 16 amino acids. The CDR3, as DNA: TGTGCCAGCAGCTTAGTAGCGGGCTACGGGGCCAACGTCCTGACTTTC. Its protein product is CASSLVAGYGANVLTF.

V usage is TRBV27 and J usage is TRBJ1-3, with D unclear. This CDR3 is built from 16 residues. The V gene lost 2 bases and the J gene lost 0 bases, with 11 bases spanning the gap. In germline, CDR1 is MNHEY, CDR2 SMNVEV (reference sequence). The CDR3 loop reads CASSLRAGSSGNTIYF. For the CDR3, the DNA is TGTGCCAGCAGTTTACGGGCTGGAAGCTCTGGAAACACCATATATTTT.

The CDR3 region is CASSLRLAVADTQYF. DNA of the CDR3: TGTGCCAGCAGCCTACGACTAGCGGTGGCAGATACGCAGTATTTT. This chain connects TRBV25-1 to TRBJ2-3; 9 bases are shared with TRBD2. This CDR3 region has 15 residues. Germline CDR1 reads MGHDK; CDR2 reads SYGVNS. V was pared by 6 bases and J by 4 bases, with 8 bases of the junction left unmatched.

The CDR3 DNA follows: TGTGCCAGCAGGCAGGGACAGGGGGCCAGATATGGCTACACCTTC. This translates into CASRQGQGARYGYTF. The chain has TRBV6-1 and TRBJ1-2; 12 nucleotides line up with TRBD1. The length of the CDR3 is 15 residues. The V segment lost 6 bases and the J segment 5 bases; nucleotides outside the gene matches: 7. Germline loops: CDR1 MNHNS, CDR2 SASEGT.

The chain has TRBV5-3 and TRBJ1-2; TRBD1 might be the D (6 bases). TRBV5-3 is classed as an ORF, of uncertain function. This CDR3 is 17 amino acids long. V lost 0 bases to trimming and J lost 0 bases, with 15 bases between them. Here the CDR3 reads CARSLVGPRGSNYGYTF. In DNA, the CDR3 is TGTGCCAGAAGCTTGGTTGGGCCAAGGGGGTCTAACTATGGCTACACCTTC.

The chain has TRBV10-3 and TRBJ2-5, with 9 positions matching TRBD1. Germline V gene sequence: CDR1 ENHRY, CDR2 SYGVKD. The CDR3 spans 19 residues. The J segment lost 4 bases and the V segment lost 3 bases, leaving 18 bases of the junction unmatched. The DNA for the CDR3 is TGTGCCATCAGTGATTCAGGGGGACCGGGACAGGGTTTAGGAGAGACCCAGTACTTC. The encoded protein is CAISDSGGPGQGLGETQYF.

The chain joins TRBV5-1 to TRBJ2-3; D call uncertain. V was cut by 2 bases and J by 6 bases, with 16 bases left in between. The length of the CDR3 is 15 residues. The germline V gene encodes CDR1 SGHRS and CDR2 YFSETQ. CDR3 nucleotide sequence: TGCGCCAGCAGCTTAGAAGGACCCCTAGGGGATACGCAGTATTTT. Protein product: CASSLEGPLGDTQYF. Supplemented by reference TRBV5-1 and TRBJ2-3, the full variable domain reads KAGVTQTPRYLIKTRGQQVTLSCSPISGHRSVSWYQQTPGQGLQFLFEYFSETQRNKGNFPGRFSGRQFSNSRSEMNVSTLELGDSALYLCASSLEGPLGDTQYFGPGTRLTVL.

The V gene is TRBV6-1, the J gene TRBJ1-5; D gene ambiguous. Germline CDR1 MNHNS, CDR2 SASEGT. The V gene lost 7 bases and the J gene lost 7 bases, with 11 bases spanning the gap. This CDR3 has 12 residues. The CDR3 protein is CASNSLAQPQHF. Written as DNA, the CDR3 is TGTGCCAGCAACTCTTTGGCCCAGCCCCAGCATTTT.

The CDR3 DNA reads TGTGCCAGCAGCTTGGATCCTCGGGGGCGGAGCTCCTACAATGAGCAGTTCTTC. Its protein product is CASSLDPRGRSSYNEQFF. The chain uses TRBV5-8 and TRBJ2-1, with D possibly being TRBD1 or TRBD2 (6 bases each). Trimming took off 0 bases at V and 0 bases at J, with 16 bases between the two ends. The length of the CDR3 is 18 residues. Germline V gene lookup returns CDR1 SGHTS and CDR2 YDEGEE.